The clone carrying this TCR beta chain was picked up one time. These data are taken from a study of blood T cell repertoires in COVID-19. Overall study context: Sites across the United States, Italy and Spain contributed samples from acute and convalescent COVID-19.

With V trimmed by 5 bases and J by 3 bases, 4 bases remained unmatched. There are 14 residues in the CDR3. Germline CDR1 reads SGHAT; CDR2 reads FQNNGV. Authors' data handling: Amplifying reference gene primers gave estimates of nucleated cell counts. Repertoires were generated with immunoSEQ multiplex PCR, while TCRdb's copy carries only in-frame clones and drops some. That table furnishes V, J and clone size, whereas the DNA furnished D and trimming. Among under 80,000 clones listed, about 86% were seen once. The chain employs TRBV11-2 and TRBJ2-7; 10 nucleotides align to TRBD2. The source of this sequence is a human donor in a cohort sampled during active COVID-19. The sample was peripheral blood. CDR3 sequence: CASSPRTSGYEQYF. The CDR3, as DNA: TGTGCCAGCAGCCCAAGGACTAGCGGCTACGAGCAGTACTTC.